The present T cell receptor beta chain was sequenced within a study of blood T cells in healthy people across ages. Sample-barcoded 5' priming and a J-beta primer mix drove a second PCR of about 6 to 12 cycles. Every molecule of cDNA carried a tag from a template-switch adaptor with 12 random nucleotides. TCRdb called the 5' RACE reads again in MiXCR, with one record for every CDR3 protein. The sample yields roughly 800,000 distinct CDR3 sequences, roughly 60% seen once. V lost 0 bases to trimming and J lost 4 bases; unmatched junction nucleotides: 7. Germline V lookup: CDR1 DFQATT, CDR2 SNEGSKA (reference sequence). This CDR3 region has 15 residues. Study-level findings and limits: Age brought a roughly linear fall in TCR beta diversity measured per million T cells.

In its sample, this clonotype was seen a few times. Its specificity is unknown. Each sample yielded at least 7 million isolated PBMCs. The J gene is TRBJ2-3, the V gene TRBV20-1; 7 bases match TRBD2. The sequenced sample was blood. This clonotype originated in a man under 40 in good health. CDR3 residues: CSARDWEGRSDTQYF. In DNA, the CDR3 is TGCAGTGCTAGAGATTGGGAGGGGCGCTCAGATACGCAGTATTTT.